Reported below is one T cell receptor (beta chain). What it recognizes is unknown. These data originate in a study of shared clonotypes between healthy human individuals. Findings and caveats of the study: Against clonotypes common to all four donors, non-shared ones had lower generation probabilities. The study found about 5% of naive CD4 clonotypes shared across a few donors.

Authors' processing steps: ImmunoSEQ supplied junction-only sequences lacking quality scores, so filtering was different. Using immunoSEQ multiplex PCR, the repertoire was profiled, and TCRdb retains in-frame clones only, with some absent. The V and J calls and the clone size are those of that table, but D and trimming were determined from the DNA. The data hold around 990,000 clones, with 70% to 80% observed a single time. Sequencing was done on a sample of memory CD4+ T cells from PBMCs. Sample subset: CD45RA-negative fraction. The TCR originated in a man in his late teens or twenties in good health. Some clones in this sample may be carry-over from other donors' samples.

This CDR3 is CASSLEGDSYNEQFF. The CDR3 DNA follows: TGTGCCAGCAGTTTAGAGGGGGACTCCTACAATGAGCAGTTCTTC. V and J are TRBV27 and TRBJ2-1; D perhaps matches TRBD1 (6 bases). The CDR3 consists of 15 residues. Trimming pared 2 bases from V and 0 bases from J, leaving 8 bases between. Germline CDR1 reads MNHEY; CDR2 reads SMNVEV (reference sequence).